This T cell receptor (beta chain) was recorded in a study of human thymus T cells. Study results and caveats: Thymic and blood repertoires showed apparently biased V and J gene usage.

The V segment lost 3 bases and the J segment 4 bases; nucleotides outside the gene matches: 1. The CDR3 runs to 13 residues. CDR1 is SEHNR and CDR2 is FQNEAQ in the germline V gene (reference sequence). Sequenced by immunoSEQ multiplex PCR; TCRdb stores in-frame clones only, minus some. Of 54,000 or so clones in the sample, nearly 95% were seen once. On this clone: Its antigen is currently unknown.

Congenital heart defects were the reason for the corrective surgery that the donors, healthy Finnish infants, were having. During surgery, about 0.5-1 mL peripheral blood was drawn from four of eight donors. The chain is built from TRBV7-9 and TRBJ2-3, with TRBD2 matching over 7 bases. The source of this sequence is a boy younger than two with a congenital heart defect but otherwise immunologically healthy. The sequencing sample was made of blood. The CDR3 DNA follows: TGTGCCAGCAGCTTTGCGGGGGCAGATACGCAGTATTTT. It translates to CASSFAGADTQYF.